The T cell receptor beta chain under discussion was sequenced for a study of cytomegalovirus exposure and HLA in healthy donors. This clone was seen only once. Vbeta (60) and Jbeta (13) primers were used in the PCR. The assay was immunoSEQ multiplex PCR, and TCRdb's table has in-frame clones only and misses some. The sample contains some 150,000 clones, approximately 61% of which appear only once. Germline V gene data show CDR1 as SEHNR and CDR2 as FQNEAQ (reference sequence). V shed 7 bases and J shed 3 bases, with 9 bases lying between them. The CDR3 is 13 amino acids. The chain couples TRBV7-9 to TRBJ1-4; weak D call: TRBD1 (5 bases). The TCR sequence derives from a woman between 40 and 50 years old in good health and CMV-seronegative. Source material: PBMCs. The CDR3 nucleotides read TGTGCCAGCACCCGGGGGGCTAATGAAAAACTGTTTTTT. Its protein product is CASTRGANEKLFF.